The 20 T cell receptor beta chains below were found in one sample sequenced in a study of T-cell reconstitution after alpha-beta-depleted transplantation in children. Unique molecular identifiers were used in preparing the TCRbeta library. Each CDR3 protein gets one entry after TCRdb re-called the PCR reads with MiXCR. The table lists approximately 980,000 distinct CDR3 sequences, under 30% of them singletons. The specimen was PBMCs, mostly from graft donor cells, collected 360 days after TCRalphabeta/CD19-depleted stem cell transplant. These receptors originate from a boy in the first two years of life who had a stem cell transplant for SCID, so the T cells may come from the graft donor.

The chain couples TRBV7-3 to TRBJ2-3; no reliable D call. Germline loops: CDR1 SGHTA, CDR2 FQGTGA. Trimming took off 0 bases at V and 5 bases at J, with 15 bases between the two ends. This CDR3 is built from 16 residues. DNA of the CDR3: TGTGCCAGCAGCTTAACTCACGGGCTAGTGGTAGATACGCAGTATTTT. This sequence encodes CASSLTHGLVVDTQYF. The full variable domain, with the rest looked up from reference TRBV7-3 and TRBJ2-3, is GAGVSQTPSNKVTEKGKYVELRCDPISGHTALYWYRQSLGQGPEFLIYFQGTGAADDSGLPNDRFFAVRPEGSVSTLKIQRTERGDSAVYLCASSLTHGLVVDTQYFGPGTRLTVL.

The V and J genes are TRBV4-2 and TRBJ1-6; D is possibly TRBD1 (5 bases). The CDR3 length is 16 residues. The germline CDR1 and CDR2 sequences are LGHNA and YNFKEQ. With 4 bases removed from V and 4 bases from J, the gap between germline ends came to 14 bases. DNA for the CDR3: TGTGCCAGCAGCCCCGGGACGGTAATTTATAATTCACCCCTCCACTTT. Its protein product is CASSPGTVIYNSPLHF.

This clonotype was recorded at least ten times. The V call is TRBV12-3 or TRBV12-4, the J call TRBJ2-7; D is undetermined. Between the trimmed V and J ends, which lost 5 bases and 2 bases, there was a span of 4 bases. This CDR3 is built from 11 residues. The CDR3 DNA follows: TGTGCCAGCAGTGCAACCTACGAGCAGTACTTC. Protein product: CASSATYEQYF.

This clonotype turned up a few times. The chain recombines TRBV9 with TRBJ2-1; 9 nucleotides match TRBD1. Germline loops: CDR1 SGDLS, CDR2 YYNGEE. The CDR3 is 14 residues long. The CDR3 here is CASNRDRDYNEQFF. The CDR3 DNA reads TGTGCGAGTAACCGGGACAGGGACTACAATGAGCAGTTCTTC. The whole variable domain, remainder taken from reference TRBV9 and TRBJ2-1, is DSGVTQTPKHLITATGQRVTLRCSPRSGDLSVYWYQQSLDQGLQFLIQYYNGEERAKGNILERFSAQQFPDLHSELNLSSLELGDSALYFCASNRDRDYNEQFFGPGTRLTVL.

The chain recombines TRBV12-3 or TRBV12-4 with TRBJ2-5; 8 bases match TRBD2. V shed 8 bases and J 1 base; nucleotides not matched to a gene: 9. The CDR3 is 15 residues long. The CDR3 sequence is CASRRLAGGQETQYF. For the CDR3, the DNA is TGTGCCAGCCGAAGGTTGGCGGGGGGCCAAGAGACCCAGTACTTC.

V usage is TRBV29-1 and J usage is TRBJ2-5; 7 bases fit TRBD2. Losses at the gene ends were 6 bases for V and 1 base for J; bases not matched to a gene: 5. Germline loops: CDR1 SQVTM, CDR2 ANQGSEA. CDR3 length: 13 amino acids. CDR3 sequence: CSVTTSSQETQYF. The CDR3 bases are TGCAGCGTGACGACTAGCAGCCAAGAGACCCAGTACTTC.

In DNA form, the CDR3 reads TGCAGTGCCCCCGCTACGTATAATTCACCCCTCCACTTT. Translating it yields CSAPATYNSPLHF. V gene TRBV20-1 combines with J gene TRBJ1-6; D unclear. V was clipped by 6 bases and J by 4 bases, with 10 bases between them. Germline loops: CDR1 DFQATT, CDR2 SNEGSKA (reference sequence). The CDR3 sequence is 13 residues long.

The V call is TRBV20-1, the J call TRBJ2-7; 9 bases are shared with TRBD2. The CDR3 loop spans 18 amino acids. Germline loops: CDR1 DFQATT, CDR2 SNEGSKA (reference sequence). Germline trimming cut 6 bases from V and 6 bases from J; bases unmatched to any gene: 24. As DNA, the CDR3 is TGCAGTGCCAATCTTGGGCCGCGGGGGGGAGAGGGGCTATCCGAGCAGTACTTC. It encodes CSANLGPRGGEGLSEQYF.

This clonotype turned up a few times. V gene TRBV6-5 combines with J gene TRBJ2-5; TRBD2 agrees at 12 bases. This CDR3 comprises 14 residues. Losses at the gene ends were 4 bases for V and 5 bases for J; bases not matched to a gene: 2. Germline CDR1 reads MNHEY; CDR2 reads SVGAGI. CDR3 coding DNA: TGTGCCAGCAGTTCTAGCGGGGGGGGTGAGACCCAGTACTTC. Residues: CASSSSGGGETQYF.

This CDR3 reads CSAPSYPVGTEAFF. CDR3 bases: TGCAGTGCTCCCTCCTACCCGGTAGGGACTGAAGCTTTCTTT. V is TRBV20-1 and J is TRBJ1-1; D gene uncertain. CDR1 is DFQATT, CDR2 SNEGSKA, per germline (reference sequence). This CDR3 is built from 14 residues. The V end was cut by 5 bases, the J end by 5 bases, with 18 bases between.

The chain couples TRBV10-3 to TRBJ2-1; 10 bases map to TRBD2. The germline V gene has CDR1 ENHRY and CDR2 SYGVKD. The CDR3 is 18 residues long. V shed 2 bases, J shed 0 bases, and the junction held 7 bases outside the gene matches. CDR3 sequence (DNA): TGTGCCATCAGTGAGGGACTAGCGGAGGTAAGCTCCTACAATGAGCAGTTCTTC. Protein sequence: CAISEGLAEVSSYNEQFF.

A word on this clonotype: At one end, the junction sequence differs from germline, possibly due to a read error. The rearrangement uses TRBV5-1 and TRBJ2-7; 9 bases are shared with TRBD2. The CDR3 extends over 14 amino acids. CDR1 SGHRS and CDR2 YFSETQ come from the germline V gene. DNA for the CDR3: TGCGCCAGCGGGAGCGGGGGGTCCTTCGCCCCTTGGAACTTC. Its protein is CASGSGGSFAPWNF.

The gene calls are TRBV9 and TRBJ2-2, with 8 nucleotides matching TRBD2. The CDR3 length is 19 residues. The ends lost 0 bases at V and 7 bases at J; junction bases unmatched: 17. The germline CDR1 and CDR2 sequences are SGDLS and YYNGEE. The DNA of the CDR3 is TGTGCCAGCAGCGTAGGACCTCATTCCGGGGGGGCCTTGGTCGGGGAGCTGTTTTTT. This gives the protein CASSVGPHSGGALVGELFF.

This clonotype was seen a few times. This sequence joins TRBV20-1 and TRBJ2-1; D assignment may be TRBD1 or TRBD2 (5 bases each). Trimming removed 2 bases from V and 8 bases from J, with 16 bases in between. CDR1 is DFQATT and CDR2 is SNEGSKA in the germline V gene (reference sequence). The CDR3 contains 14 residues. CDR3 DNA: TGCAGTGCTAGACACCTAGCCCAGGGTCATGAGCAGTTCTTC. It encodes CSARHLAQGHEQFF.

The chain joins TRBV7-3 to TRBJ2-1, with 11 bases matching TRBD2. CDR3 length equals 17 residues. Germline V gene data show CDR1 as SGHTA and CDR2 as FQGTGA. V gave up 5 bases and J gave up 1 base; unmatched junction bases: 7. The CDR3 nucleotides are TGTGCCAGCAGCGACATAGCGGGGGGGCAGTCCTACAATGAGCAGTTCTTC. It specifies CASSDIAGGQSYNEQFF.

This clonotype has a count of ten or more. The J gene is TRBJ2-1, the V gene TRBV2; 9 nucleotides match TRBD1. J gave up 8 bases and V 5 bases, and 13 bases lay outside the gene matches. CDR1 and CDR2 from the germline V gene are SNHLY and FYNNEI. The CDR3 is 16 residues long. CDR3 amino acids: CASSQVPGQGSHEQFF. In DNA, the CDR3 is TGTGCCAGCAGTCAAGTCCCGGGACAGGGTTCCCATGAGCAGTTCTTC.

This clonotype was observed a handful of times. The rearrangement links TRBV20-1 to TRBJ1-1; TRBD1 matches at 7 bases. Germline V lookup: CDR1 DFQATT, CDR2 SNEGSKA (reference sequence). CDR3 size: 12 residues. The ends lost 1 base at V and 6 bases at J; junction bases unmatched: 2. The CDR3 reads CSARVQGAEAFF. CDR3 in DNA: TGCAGTGCTAGAGTGCAGGGGGCTGAAGCTTTCTTT.

This clonotype was seen a handful of times. The chain links TRBV7-6 to TRBJ2-7; D is undetermined. The CDR3 has 13 amino acids. In germline, CDR1 is SGHVS, CDR2 FNYEAQ. V lost 4 bases, J lost 0 bases, and 7 bases lay in between. The CDR3 spells CASSSYPSYEQYF. The CDR3 coding sequence is TGTGCCAGCAGCTCCTACCCCTCCTACGAGCAGTACTTC.

The chain is built from TRBV20-1 and TRBJ1-4; D is ambiguous. This CDR3 is 16 amino acids long. Germline values: CDR1 DFQATT, CDR2 SNEGSKA (reference sequence). Deletions cut 3 bases from V and 0 bases from J, with 14 bases between. The CDR3 region has the DNA TGCAGTGCTAGTTTGGATTCCTTTGCAACTAATGAAAAACTGTTTTTT. Residues: CSASLDSFATNEKLFF.

This chain links TRBV13 with TRBJ1-4; 7 nucleotides line up with TRBD1. This CDR3 spans 15 amino acids. CDR1 and CDR2 from the germline V gene are PRHDT and FYEKMQ (reference sequence). Trimming cost V 5 bases and J 4 bases; bases outside gene matches: 7. CDR3 bases: TGTGCCAGCAGCCCCCGACAGGGACGTAATGAAAAACTGTTTTTT. This codes for CASSPRQGRNEKLFF.